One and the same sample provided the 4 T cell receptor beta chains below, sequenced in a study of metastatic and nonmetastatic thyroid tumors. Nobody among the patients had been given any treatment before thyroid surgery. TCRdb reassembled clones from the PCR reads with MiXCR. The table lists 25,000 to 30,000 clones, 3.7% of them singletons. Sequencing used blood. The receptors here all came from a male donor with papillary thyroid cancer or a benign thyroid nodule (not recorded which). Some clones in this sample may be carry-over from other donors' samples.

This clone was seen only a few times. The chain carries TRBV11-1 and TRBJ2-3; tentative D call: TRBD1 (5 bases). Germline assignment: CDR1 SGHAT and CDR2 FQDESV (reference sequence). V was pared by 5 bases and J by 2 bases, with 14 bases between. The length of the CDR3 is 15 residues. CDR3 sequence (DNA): TGTGCCAGCAGCCCTCAGTGGGGCCTCACAGATACGCAGTATTTT. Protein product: CASSPQWGLTDTQYF.

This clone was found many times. The DNA of the CDR3 is TGCAGTGTCCTAGTATTCGGGACAAGCACTGAAGCTTTCTTT. It translates to CSVLVFGTSTEAFF. This sequence joins TRBV20-1 and TRBJ1-1; possible D gene TRBD1, 6 bases. The length of the CDR3 is 14 residues. Germline V CDR1 and CDR2: DFQATT, SNEGSKA (reference sequence). Trimming stripped 7 bases from V and 4 bases from J, with 19 bases between.

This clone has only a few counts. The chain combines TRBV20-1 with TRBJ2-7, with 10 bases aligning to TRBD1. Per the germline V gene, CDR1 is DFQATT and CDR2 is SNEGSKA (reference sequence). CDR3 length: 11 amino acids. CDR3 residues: CSPGQGSEQYF. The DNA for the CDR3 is TGCAGCCCGGGACAGGGGTCCGAGCAGTACTTC.

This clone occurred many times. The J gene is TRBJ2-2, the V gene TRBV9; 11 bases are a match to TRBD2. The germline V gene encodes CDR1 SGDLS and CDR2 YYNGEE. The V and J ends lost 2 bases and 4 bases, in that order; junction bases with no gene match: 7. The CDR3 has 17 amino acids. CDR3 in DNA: TGTGCCAGCAGCGTCTTTCCGACTAGCGGGATCACCGGGGAGCTGTTTTTT. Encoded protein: CASSVFPTSGITGELFF.